Described below is a single T cell receptor beta chain sequence and its context. Its antigen is undetermined. CDR3 size: 16 residues. Germline CDR1 is SGHRS and CDR2 is YFSETQ. The V gene end was trimmed by 0 bases and the J gene end by 3 bases; junction bases not matched to a gene: 6. PBMCs were isolated at a quantity of at least 7 million per sample. This record comes from a study of blood T cells in healthy people across ages. General observations from the study: Comparison with aged donors showed that long-lived donors had more naive CD4+ cells and higher diversity.

Combining a sample-barcoded 5' primer with a J-beta primer mix, a second PCR ran for about 6 to 11 cycles. Each TCR beta cDNA got a 12-nucleotide random molecular identifier. TCRdb reprocessed the 5' RACE reads with MiXCR, giving one entry per CDR3 protein. Of 550,000 to 700,000 distinct CDR3 sequences in the sample, about 25% are singletons; the top ten hold about 18%. The clonotype originates from a woman in her 70s in good health. The chain combines TRBV5-1 with TRBJ1-3; 7 nucleotides agree with TRBD1. The source material was blood. CDR3 sequence: CASSLAPDRVGNTIYF. The CDR3 bases are TGCGCCAGCAGCTTGGCCCCAGACAGGGTTGGAAACACCATATATTTT.